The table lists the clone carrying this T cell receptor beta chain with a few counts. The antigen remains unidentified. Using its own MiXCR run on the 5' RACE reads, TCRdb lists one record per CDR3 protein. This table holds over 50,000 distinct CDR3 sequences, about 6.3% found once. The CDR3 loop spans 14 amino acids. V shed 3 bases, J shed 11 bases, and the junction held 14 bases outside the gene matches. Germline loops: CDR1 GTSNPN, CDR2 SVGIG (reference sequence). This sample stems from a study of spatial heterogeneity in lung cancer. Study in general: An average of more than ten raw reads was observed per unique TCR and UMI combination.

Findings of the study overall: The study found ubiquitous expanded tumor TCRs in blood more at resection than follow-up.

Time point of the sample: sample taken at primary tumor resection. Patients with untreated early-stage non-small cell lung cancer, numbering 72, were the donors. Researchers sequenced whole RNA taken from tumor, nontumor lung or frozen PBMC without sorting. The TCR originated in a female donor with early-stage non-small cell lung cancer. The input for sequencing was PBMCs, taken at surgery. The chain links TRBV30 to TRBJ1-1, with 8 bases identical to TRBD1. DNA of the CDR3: TGTGCCTGGAGGAGACAGGGGATGGCGGGCATGGCTTTCTTT. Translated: CAWRRQGMAGMAFF.